The 25 T cell receptor beta chains below all came from one sample that was sequenced in a study of metastatic and nonmetastatic thyroid tumors. Every patient was untreated before thyroid surgery. TCRdb re-clonotyped the PCR reads through MiXCR. Among 3,300 or so clones listed, roughly 25% were seen once. Specimen: tumor tissue. These receptors originate from a female donor with papillary thyroid cancer or a benign thyroid nodule (not recorded which). Some clones in this sample may be carry-over from other donors' samples.

This clone is medium-sized in the sample. The rearrangement links TRBV5-1 to TRBJ2-3; the D gene is possibly TRBD1 (7 bases). Trimming removed 5 bases from V and 1 base from J, with 11 bases in between. CDR3 length: 14 residues. The germline V gene encodes CDR1 SGHRS and CDR2 YFSETQ. This CDR3 reads CASRAGQRTDTQYF. CDR3 coding DNA: TGCGCCAGCAGGGCGGGACAGCGCACAGATACGCAGTATTTT.

The chain links TRBV20-1 to TRBJ2-1; D is unclear. V lost 5 bases and J 5 bases, leaving 19 bases between the germline ends. Per the germline V gene, CDR1 is DFQATT and CDR2 is SNEGSKA (reference sequence). The length of the CDR3 is 15 residues. The CDR3 DNA follows: TGCAGTGCTCGTGTGGGCCGAAGGCTCGACAATGAGCAGTTCTTC. This translates into CSARVGRRLDNEQFF.

The DNA for the CDR3 is TGTGCCAGCAGCTACGGAGGCTCAGGGACTGAAGCTTTCTTT. It codes for CASSYGGSGTEAFF. This chain connects TRBV7-2 to TRBJ1-1, with D tentatively TRBD1 (5 bases). Per the germline V gene, CDR1 is SGHTA and CDR2 is FQGNSA. CDR3 length equals 14 residues. Deletions cut 4 bases from V and 5 bases from J, with 14 bases between. The full variable domain, its missing parts supplied by reference TRBV7-2 and TRBJ1-1, is GAGVSQSPSNKVTEKGKDVELRCDPISGHTALYWYRQSLGQGLEFLIYFQGNSAPDKSGLPSDRFSAERTGGSVSTLTIQRTQQEDSAVYLCASSYGGSGTEAFFGQGTRLTVV.

This clone turned up a few times. The chain couples TRBV6-6 to TRBJ1-2, with 10 bases aligning to TRBD1. The trim removed 2 bases at V and 3 bases at J, leaving 6 bases unmatched. The CDR3 contains 16 residues. Germline values: CDR1 MNHNY, CDR2 SVGAGI (reference sequence). The CDR3 protein is CASSYGTGDGDYGYTF. The CDR3 nucleotides are TGTGCCAGCAGTTACGGGACAGGGGACGGTGACTATGGCTACACCTTC.

This clone is medium-sized by share. The chain joins TRBV3-1 to TRBJ1-3; D gene unclear. Trimming cost V 6 bases and J 0 bases, with 6 bases left between them. Germline CDR1 LGHDT, CDR2 YNNKEL (reference sequence). CDR3 size: 13 residues. CDR3 region: CASSLNSGNTIYF. CDR3 bases: TGTGCCAGCAGTCTAAACTCTGGAAACACCATATATTTT.

This clone counts as medium-sized (0.01 to 0.1%). This chain connects TRBV28 to TRBJ1-4; 9 nucleotides align to TRBD1. This CDR3 region has 16 residues. CDR1 and CDR2 from the germline V gene are MDHEN and SYDVKM. Germline trimming cut 5 bases from V and 4 bases from J; bases unmatched to any gene: 8. The CDR3 nucleotides are TGTGCCAGCAGTCTACAGGGGGCGCATAGTAATGAAAAACTGTTTTTT. This codes for CASSLQGAHSNEKLFF.

By sample fraction, this clone is medium-sized. This rearrangement joins TRBV7-2 to TRBJ2-1; 8 positions agree with TRBD2. J was trimmed by 8 bases and V by 5 bases; bases with no gene match: 8. The CDR3 consists of 14 residues. Germline V gene lookup returns CDR1 SGHTA and CDR2 FQGNSA. The CDR3: CASSKGLVVDEQFF. CDR3 DNA: TGTGCCAGCAGCAAGGGACTAGTAGTAGATGAGCAGTTCTTC.

This clone was found a few times. The V gene is TRBV6-2 or TRBV6-3, the J gene TRBJ1-4; D is ambiguous. Germline lookup yields CDR1 MNHEY and CDR2 SVGEGT. The CDR3 totals 11 residues. The V and J ends lost 10 bases and 13 bases respectively, with 16 bases between them. The CDR3 DNA is TGTGCCACCCGGGGTTGGCGTGGACTGTTTTTT. This encodes CATRGWRGLFF.

This sequence joins TRBV4-1 and TRBJ1-1; D possibly corresponds to TRBD1 (6 bases). The CDR3 runs 15 residues. Trimming cost V 1 base and J 4 bases, with 13 bases left between them. Germline CDR1 MGHRA, CDR2 YSYEKL. CDR3 in DNA: TGCGCCAGCAGCCAAGGAGGGGGGCTTGGCACTGAAGCTTTCTTT. It specifies CASSQGGGLGTEAFF.

The chain combines TRBV11-3 with TRBJ2-1, with 7 positions matching TRBD2. The J segment lost 2 bases and the V segment lost 4 bases, leaving 2 bases of the junction unmatched. Germline CDR1 reads SGHNT; CDR2 reads YENEEA. The CDR3 loop spans 14 amino acids. Written as DNA, the CDR3 is TGTGCCAGCAGCTCCGGGACTACCTACAATGAGCAGTTCTTC. Residues: CASSSGTTYNEQFF.

This chain uses TRBV6-5 with TRBJ1-1; TRBD1 matches 7 bases. V shed 0 bases and J 7 bases; nucleotides not matched to a gene: 5. The CDR3 has 14 amino acids. The V gene's germline CDR1 is MNHEY and CDR2 SVGAGI. The CDR3 region is CASSYSTPGGEAFF. The CDR3 DNA follows: TGTGCCAGCAGTTACTCGACCCCAGGGGGTGAAGCTTTCTTT.

The chain couples TRBV7-6 to TRBJ2-7; D is unresolved. The CDR3 length is 11 residues. The germline V and J ends were trimmed by 6 bases and 6 bases, with 9 bases remaining between them. Per germline, CDR1 SGHVS and CDR2 FNYEAQ. CDR3 bases: TGTGCCAGCAGTTCCTCAACCGAGCAGTACTTC. Translating gives CASSSSTEQYF.

By share, this clone counts as large. J is TRBJ2-1 and V is TRBV20-1; either TRBD1 or TRBD2 may supply D (5 bases each). Germline V CDR1 and CDR2: DFQATT, SNEGSKA (reference sequence). V was cut by 0 bases and J by 6 bases, with 15 bases left in between. This CDR3 contains 15 residues. Written as DNA, the CDR3 is TGCAGTGCTAGAGATCCGGGACGCCGCCTCAATGAGCAGTTCTTC. It yields the protein CSARDPGRRLNEQFF.

V gene TRBV27 combines with J gene TRBJ2-3; perhaps TRBD1 as D (5 bases). Trimming took off 6 bases at V and 1 base at J, with 8 bases between the two ends. In germline, CDR1 is MNHEY, CDR2 SMNVEV (reference sequence). The CDR3 extends over 13 amino acids. The CDR3 DNA sequence: TGTGCCAGCAGCTGGACACGCACAGATACGCAGTATTTT. Amino acid sequence: CASSWTRTDTQYF.

Many counts were recorded for this clone. This clone may be a read error of a much larger clone one base away. J is TRBJ2-7 and V is TRBV20-1; no clear D gene. CDR1 is DFQATT, CDR2 SNEGSKA, per germline (reference sequence). The CDR3 runs to 11 residues. Trimming took off 1 base at V and 9 bases at J, with 10 bases between the two ends. DNA for the CDR3: TGCAGTGCTAGAGGAGATTCCGGGCAGTACTTC. Translated: CSARGDSGQYF.

This clone has only a few counts. V gene TRBV6-1 combines with J gene TRBJ2-7; D is uncertain. Germline V gene lookup returns CDR1 MNHNS and CDR2 SASEGT. Deletions cut 2 bases from V and 3 bases from J, with 17 bases between. The CDR3 is 16 residues long. The CDR3 bases are TGTGCCAGCAGTGAACCCCTAGGGCTTTCCCACTACGAGCAGTACTTC. It specifies CASSEPLGLSHYEQYF.

The chain combines TRBV6-5 with TRBJ1-1; possibly TRBD1 for D (6 bases). Germline V lookup: CDR1 MNHEY, CDR2 SVGAGI. V gave up 1 base and J gave up 4 bases, with 16 bases separating them. CDR3 length: 16 residues. The CDR3 bases are TGTGCCAGCAGTTACTACGGGGGCGGCTGGGTCACTGAAGCTTTCTTT. This gives the protein CASSYYGGGWVTEAFF.

This clone is classed as medium-sized. CDR3 nucleotides: TGTGCCAGCAGCCCAAGACTGGGGCTGCGCACAGATACGCAGTATTTT. This encodes CASSPRLGLRTDTQYF. This chain connects TRBV7-2 to TRBJ2-3; maybe TRBD1 (5 bases). This CDR3 contains 16 residues. The germline V gene has CDR1 SGHTA and CDR2 FQGNSA. With 5 bases removed from V and 1 base from J, the gap between germline ends came to 16 bases.

The gene calls are TRBV7-2 and TRBJ2-7; 8 positions agree with TRBD2. CDR1 is SGHTA, CDR2 FQGNSA, per germline. The CDR3 covers 14 residues. With V trimmed by 1 base and J by 6 bases, 5 bases remained unmatched. The CDR3 nucleotides read TGTGCCAGCAGCTTAGACGGACTAGCTCGCGAGCAGTACTTC. Translating it yields CASSLDGLAREQYF.

This clone was found many times. This may stem from a read error, because a much larger clone lies one nucleotide away. V and J are TRBV29-1 and TRBJ1-1; D gene unclear. The CDR3 sequence is 12 residues long. Germline V gene sequence: CDR1 SQVTM, CDR2 ANQGSEA. The germline V and J ends were trimmed by 5 bases and 6 bases, with 13 bases remaining between them. This CDR3 reads CSVLPISAEAFF. In DNA form, the CDR3 reads TGCAGCGTTCTTCCTATTTCCGCTGAAGCTTTCTTT.

By sample fraction, this clone is large. This chain uses TRBV6-6 with TRBJ1-5; D is unclear. Germline V lookup: CDR1 MNHNY, CDR2 SVGAGI (reference sequence). This CDR3 has 15 amino acids. Deletions cut 2 bases from V and 5 bases from J, with 13 bases between. The CDR3 reads CASSYRVGRDQPQHF. The CDR3, as DNA: TGTGCCAGCAGTTACAGGGTAGGGAGGGATCAGCCCCAGCATTTT.

Many counts were recorded for this clone. CDR3 sequence (DNA): TGTGCCAGCAGCAAAGGACAGGGGAACACTGAAGCTTTCTTT. Translation gives CASSKGQGNTEAFF. V and J are TRBV5-4 and TRBJ1-1; 8 bases line up with TRBD1. The CDR3 runs to 14 residues. Trimming cost V 4 bases and J 1 base; bases outside gene matches: 3. Per germline, CDR1 SGHNT and CDR2 YYREEE (reference sequence).

This clone was detected a few times. The genes are TRBV28 and TRBJ1-5; D is uncertain. Trimming shortened V by 9 bases and J by 6 bases, and 12 bases separated the two germline ends. This CDR3 is 12 amino acids long. Germline V gene data show CDR1 as MDHEN and CDR2 as SYDVKM. The DNA of the CDR3 is TGTGCCAGTAGACCGATAAGTCAGCCCCAGCATTTT. Its protein is CASRPISQPQHF.

The table lists this clone with a few counts. This chain uses TRBV6-1 with TRBJ1-6; maybe TRBD1 (5 bases). The CDR3 runs 14 residues. V lost 6 bases and J lost 3, with 9 bases in between. CDR1 and CDR2 from the germline V gene are MNHNS and SASEGT. The CDR3 nucleotides are TGTGCCAGCAGGGGGGACGACTATAATTCACCCCTCCACTTT. It encodes CASRGDDYNSPLHF.

Within the sample, this clone is large. V gene TRBV12-3 or TRBV12-4 combines with J gene TRBJ1-6; D unresolved. The CDR3 has 16 residues. V was pared by 7 bases and J by 9 bases, with 22 bases between. CDR3 loop: CASKKVEGGFGSPLHF. The CDR3 DNA sequence: TGTGCCAGCAAGAAGGTGGAGGGAGGGTTCGGTTCACCCCTCCACTTT.